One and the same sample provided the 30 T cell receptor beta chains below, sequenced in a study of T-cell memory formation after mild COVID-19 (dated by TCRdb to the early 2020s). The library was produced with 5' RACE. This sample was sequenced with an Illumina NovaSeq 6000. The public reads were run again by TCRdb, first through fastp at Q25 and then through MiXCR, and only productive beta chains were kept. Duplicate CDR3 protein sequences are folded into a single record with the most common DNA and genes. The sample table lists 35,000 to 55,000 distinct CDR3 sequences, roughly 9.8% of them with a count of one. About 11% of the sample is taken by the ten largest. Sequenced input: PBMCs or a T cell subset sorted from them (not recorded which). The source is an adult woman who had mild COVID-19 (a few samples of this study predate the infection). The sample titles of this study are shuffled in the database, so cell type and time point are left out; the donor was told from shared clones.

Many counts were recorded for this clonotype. CDR3 protein: CAISDGTGKNTGELFF. The CDR3 DNA follows: TGTGCCATCAGTGACGGGACAGGGAAGAACACCGGGGAGCTGTTTTTT. The chain combines TRBV10-3 with TRBJ2-2; 9 bases map to TRBD1. V dropped 3 bases and J dropped 1; count of bases not matched to a gene: 3. The CDR3 is 16 amino acids. Germline V gene data show CDR1 as ENHRY and CDR2 as SYGVKD.

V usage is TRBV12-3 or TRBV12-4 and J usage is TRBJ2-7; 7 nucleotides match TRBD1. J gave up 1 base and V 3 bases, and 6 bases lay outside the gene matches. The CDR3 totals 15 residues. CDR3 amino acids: CASSFRAGGSYEQYF. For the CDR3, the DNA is TGTGCCAGCAGTTTCAGAGCAGGGGGTTCCTACGAGCAGTACTTC.

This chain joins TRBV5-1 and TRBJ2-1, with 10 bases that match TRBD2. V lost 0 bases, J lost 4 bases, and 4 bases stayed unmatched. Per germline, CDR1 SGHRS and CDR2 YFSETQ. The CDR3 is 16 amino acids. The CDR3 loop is CASSLAPSGGYNEQFF. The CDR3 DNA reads TGCGCCAGCAGCTTGGCTCCTAGCGGGGGATACAATGAGCAGTTCTTC.

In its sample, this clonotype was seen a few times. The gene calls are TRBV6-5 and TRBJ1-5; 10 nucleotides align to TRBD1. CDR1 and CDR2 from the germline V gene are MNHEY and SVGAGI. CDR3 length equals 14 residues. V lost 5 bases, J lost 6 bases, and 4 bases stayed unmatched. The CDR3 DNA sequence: TGTGCCAGCAGTAAAGGGACAGGGGCTCAGCCCCAGCATTTT. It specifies CASSKGTGAQPQHF.

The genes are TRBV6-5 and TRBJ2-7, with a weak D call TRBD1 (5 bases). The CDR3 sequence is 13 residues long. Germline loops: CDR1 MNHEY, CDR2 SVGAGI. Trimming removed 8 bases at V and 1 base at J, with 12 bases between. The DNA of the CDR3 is TGTGCCAGCGGAACGACAGCGTCCTACGAGCAGTACTTC. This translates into CASGTTASYEQYF.

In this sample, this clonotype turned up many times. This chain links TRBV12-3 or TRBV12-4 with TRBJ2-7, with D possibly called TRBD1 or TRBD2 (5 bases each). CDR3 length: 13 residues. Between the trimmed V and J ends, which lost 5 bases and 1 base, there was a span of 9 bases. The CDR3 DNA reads TGTGCCAGCAGTCTGAGGGGATCCTACGAGCAGTACTTC. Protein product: CASSLRGSYEQYF.

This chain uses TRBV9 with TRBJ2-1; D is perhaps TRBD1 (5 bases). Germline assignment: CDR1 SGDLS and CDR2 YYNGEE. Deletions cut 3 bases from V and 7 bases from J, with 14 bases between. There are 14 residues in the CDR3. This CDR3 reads CASSAGNRQNEQFF. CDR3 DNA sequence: TGTGCCAGCAGCGCAGGGAACCGACAGAATGAGCAGTTCTTC.

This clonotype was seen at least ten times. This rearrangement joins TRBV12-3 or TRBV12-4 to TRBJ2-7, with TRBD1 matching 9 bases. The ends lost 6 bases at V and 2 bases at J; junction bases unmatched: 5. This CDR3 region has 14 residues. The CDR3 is CASRTGTGTYEQYF. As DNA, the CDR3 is TGTGCCAGCAGAACCGGGACAGGGACCTACGAGCAGTACTTC.

The DNA for the CDR3 is TGCGCCAGCCAAGACCAGGGGGGCACAGATACGCAGTATTTT. Protein sequence: CASQDQGGTDTQYF. The genes are TRBV5-1 and TRBJ2-3, with 7 bases lining up with TRBD1. J lost 1 base, V lost 7 bases, and 6 bases had no gene match. The CDR3 spans 14 residues. CDR1 and CDR2 (germline): SGHRS, YFSETQ.

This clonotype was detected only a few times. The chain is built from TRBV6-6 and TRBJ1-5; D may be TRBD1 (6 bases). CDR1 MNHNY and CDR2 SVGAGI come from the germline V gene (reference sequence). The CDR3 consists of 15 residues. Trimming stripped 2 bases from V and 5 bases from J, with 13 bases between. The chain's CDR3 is CASSYSAQGYQPQHF. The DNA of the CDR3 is TGTGCCAGCAGTTACAGCGCGCAGGGGTATCAGCCCCAGCATTTT.

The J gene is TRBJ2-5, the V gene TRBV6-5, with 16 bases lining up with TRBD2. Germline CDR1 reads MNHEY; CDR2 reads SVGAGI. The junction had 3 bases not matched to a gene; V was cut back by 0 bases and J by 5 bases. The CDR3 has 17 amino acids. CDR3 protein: CASSYSGLAGGPETQYF. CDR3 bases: TGTGCCAGCAGTTACTCGGGACTAGCGGGGGGGCCGGAGACCCAGTACTTC.

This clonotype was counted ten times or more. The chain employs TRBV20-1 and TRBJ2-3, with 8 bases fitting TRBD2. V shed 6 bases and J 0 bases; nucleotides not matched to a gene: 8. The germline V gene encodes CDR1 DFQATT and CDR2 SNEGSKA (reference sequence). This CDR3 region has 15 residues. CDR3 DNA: TGCAGTGCCCCCCCTGGACTAGCTAGCACAGATACGCAGTATTTT. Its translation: CSAPPGLASTDTQYF.

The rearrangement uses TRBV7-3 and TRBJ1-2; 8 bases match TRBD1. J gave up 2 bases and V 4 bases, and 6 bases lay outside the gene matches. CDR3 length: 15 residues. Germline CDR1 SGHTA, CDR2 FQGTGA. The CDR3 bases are TGTGCCAGCAGCTCGACAGGGGAAAAAAACTATGGCTACACCTTC. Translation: CASSSTGEKNYGYTF.

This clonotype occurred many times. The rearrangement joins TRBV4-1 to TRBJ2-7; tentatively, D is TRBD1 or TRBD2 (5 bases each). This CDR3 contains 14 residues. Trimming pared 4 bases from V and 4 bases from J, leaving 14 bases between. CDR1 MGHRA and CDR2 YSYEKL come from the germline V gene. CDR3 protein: CASSREFGGYEQYF. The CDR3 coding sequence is TGCGCCAGCAGCCGGGAATTTGGGGGTTACGAGCAGTACTTC.

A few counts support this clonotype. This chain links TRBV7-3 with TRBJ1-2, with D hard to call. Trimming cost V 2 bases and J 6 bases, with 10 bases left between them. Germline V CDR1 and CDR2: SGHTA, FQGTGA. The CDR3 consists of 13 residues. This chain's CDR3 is CASSLGGPDGYTF. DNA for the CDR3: TGTGCCAGCAGCTTAGGTGGCCCGGATGGCTACACCTTC.

The CDR3 region is CASSFNRGTYGYTF. CDR3 coding DNA: TGTGCCAGCAGTTTTAACAGGGGGACCTATGGCTACACCTTC. This sequence joins TRBV27 and TRBJ1-2; TRBD1 matches 8 bases. Germline loops: CDR1 MNHEY, CDR2 SMNVEV (reference sequence). CDR3 length equals 14 residues. Trimming cost V 3 bases and J 4 bases; bases outside gene matches: 4.

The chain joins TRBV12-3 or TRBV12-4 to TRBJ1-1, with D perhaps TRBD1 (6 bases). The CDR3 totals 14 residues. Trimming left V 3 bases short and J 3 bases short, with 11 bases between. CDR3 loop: CASSLQGWDTEAFF. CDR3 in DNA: TGTGCCAGCAGTTTGCAGGGGTGGGACACTGAAGCTTTCTTT.

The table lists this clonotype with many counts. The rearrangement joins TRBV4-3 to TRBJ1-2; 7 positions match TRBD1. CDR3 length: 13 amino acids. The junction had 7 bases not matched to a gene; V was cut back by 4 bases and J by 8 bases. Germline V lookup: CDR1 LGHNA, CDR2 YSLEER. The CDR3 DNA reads TGCGCCAGCAGCCTGACAGGGAGTGAGGGCTACACCTTC. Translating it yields CASSLTGSEGYTF.

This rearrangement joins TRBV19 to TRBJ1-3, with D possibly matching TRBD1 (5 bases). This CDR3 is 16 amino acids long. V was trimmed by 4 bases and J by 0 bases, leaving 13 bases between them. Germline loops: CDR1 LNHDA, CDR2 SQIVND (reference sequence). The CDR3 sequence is CASSTPGPLSGNTIYF. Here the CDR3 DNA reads TGTGCCAGTAGTACCCCGGGACCGCTCTCTGGAAACACCATATATTTT.

The CDR3 DNA sequence: TGTGCCAGCAGCCTAGAGCGGGTGCACTTCACAGATACGCAGTATTTT. Its translation: CASSLERVHFTDTQYF. The gene calls are TRBV7-3 and TRBJ2-3; TRBD2 might be the D (6 bases). Germline V gene data show CDR1 as SGHTA and CDR2 as FQGTGA. This CDR3 spans 16 amino acids. V lost 5 bases and J lost 2, with 17 bases in between.

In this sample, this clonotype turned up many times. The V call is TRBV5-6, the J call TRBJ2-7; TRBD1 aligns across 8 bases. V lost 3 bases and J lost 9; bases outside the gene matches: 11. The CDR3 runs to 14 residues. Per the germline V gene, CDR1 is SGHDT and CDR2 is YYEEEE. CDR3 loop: CASSSGQVLSRQYF. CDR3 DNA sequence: TGTGCCAGCAGCTCGGGACAGGTCCTCTCGCGGCAGTACTTC. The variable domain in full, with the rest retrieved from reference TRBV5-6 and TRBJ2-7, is DAGVTQSPTHLIKTRGQQVTLRCSPKSGHDTVSWYQQALGQGPQFIFQYYEEEERQRGNFPDRFSGHQFPNYSSELNVNALLLGDSALYLCASSSGQVLSRQYFGPGTRLTVT.

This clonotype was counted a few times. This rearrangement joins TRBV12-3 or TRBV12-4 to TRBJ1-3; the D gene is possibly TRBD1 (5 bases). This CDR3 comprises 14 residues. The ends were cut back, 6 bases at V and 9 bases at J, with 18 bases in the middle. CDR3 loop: CASSFPTAPSTIYF. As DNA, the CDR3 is TGTGCCAGCAGCTTCCCGACAGCTCCGAGCACCATATATTTT.

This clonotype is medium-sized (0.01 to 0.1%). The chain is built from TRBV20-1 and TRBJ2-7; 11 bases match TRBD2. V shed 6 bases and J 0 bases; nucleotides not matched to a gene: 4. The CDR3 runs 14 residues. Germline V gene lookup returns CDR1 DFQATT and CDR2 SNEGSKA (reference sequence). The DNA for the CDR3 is TGCAGTGCCGTGGGACTAGCGGTCTCCTACGAGCAGTACTTC. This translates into CSAVGLAVSYEQYF.

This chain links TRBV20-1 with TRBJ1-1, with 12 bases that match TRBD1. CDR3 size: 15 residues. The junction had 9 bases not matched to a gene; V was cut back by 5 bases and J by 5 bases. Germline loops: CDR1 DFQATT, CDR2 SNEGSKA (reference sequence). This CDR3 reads CSAGTGGGFGTEAFF. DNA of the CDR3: TGCAGTGCTGGGACAGGGGGCGGTTTCGGTACTGAAGCTTTCTTT.

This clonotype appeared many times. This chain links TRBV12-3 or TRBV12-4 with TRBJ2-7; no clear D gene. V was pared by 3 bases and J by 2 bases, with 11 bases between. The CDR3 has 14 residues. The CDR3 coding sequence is TGTGCCAGCAGTTTGACTGTCTCGGCCTACGAGCAGTACTTC. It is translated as CASSLTVSAYEQYF.

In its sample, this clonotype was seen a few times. CDR3 amino acids: CASSTSGGAGYGYTF. In nucleotides, the CDR3 is TGTGCCAGCAGCACCTCAGGGGGCGCCGGCTATGGCTACACCTTC. This chain joins TRBV5-6 and TRBJ1-2; 8 bases fit TRBD1. The junction had 9 bases not matched to a gene; V was cut back by 4 bases and J by 4 bases. The CDR3 totals 15 residues. Germline loops: CDR1 SGHDT, CDR2 YYEEEE.

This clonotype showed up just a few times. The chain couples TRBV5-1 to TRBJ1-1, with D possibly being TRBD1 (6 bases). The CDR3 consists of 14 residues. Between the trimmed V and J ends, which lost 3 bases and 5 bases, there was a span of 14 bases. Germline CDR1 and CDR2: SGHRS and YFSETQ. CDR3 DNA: TGCGCCAGCAGCTCTCGGACAGCGAAAACTGAAGCTTTCTTT. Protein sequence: CASSSRTAKTEAFF.

CDR3 region: CASSPTSGGSLTGELFF. CDR3 DNA: TGTGCCAGCAGCCCGACTAGCGGGGGGTCTCTCACCGGGGAGCTGTTTTTT. V usage is TRBV7-2 and J usage is TRBJ2-2, with 13 bases lining up with TRBD2. V lost 5 bases, J lost 4 bases, and 7 bases stayed unmatched. This CDR3 spans 17 amino acids. From germline, CDR1 is SGHTA and CDR2 FQGNSA.

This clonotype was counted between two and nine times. The CDR3: CASSPPLTGVSTDTQYF. The CDR3 DNA reads TGTGCCAGCTCACCACCCTTGACAGGGGTGAGCACAGATACGCAGTATTTT. The chain combines TRBV18 with TRBJ2-3; 8 bases are shared with TRBD1. Germline V gene sequence: CDR1 KGHSH, CDR2 LQKENI. V was clipped by 0 bases and J by 0 bases; unmatched bases: 5. This CDR3 contains 17 residues.

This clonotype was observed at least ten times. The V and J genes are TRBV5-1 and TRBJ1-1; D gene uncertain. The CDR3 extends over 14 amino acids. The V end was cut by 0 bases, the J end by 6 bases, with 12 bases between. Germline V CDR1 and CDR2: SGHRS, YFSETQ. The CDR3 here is CASSLGGDFPEAFF. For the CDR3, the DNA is TGCGCCAGCAGCTTGGGCGGGGATTTCCCTGAAGCTTTCTTT.